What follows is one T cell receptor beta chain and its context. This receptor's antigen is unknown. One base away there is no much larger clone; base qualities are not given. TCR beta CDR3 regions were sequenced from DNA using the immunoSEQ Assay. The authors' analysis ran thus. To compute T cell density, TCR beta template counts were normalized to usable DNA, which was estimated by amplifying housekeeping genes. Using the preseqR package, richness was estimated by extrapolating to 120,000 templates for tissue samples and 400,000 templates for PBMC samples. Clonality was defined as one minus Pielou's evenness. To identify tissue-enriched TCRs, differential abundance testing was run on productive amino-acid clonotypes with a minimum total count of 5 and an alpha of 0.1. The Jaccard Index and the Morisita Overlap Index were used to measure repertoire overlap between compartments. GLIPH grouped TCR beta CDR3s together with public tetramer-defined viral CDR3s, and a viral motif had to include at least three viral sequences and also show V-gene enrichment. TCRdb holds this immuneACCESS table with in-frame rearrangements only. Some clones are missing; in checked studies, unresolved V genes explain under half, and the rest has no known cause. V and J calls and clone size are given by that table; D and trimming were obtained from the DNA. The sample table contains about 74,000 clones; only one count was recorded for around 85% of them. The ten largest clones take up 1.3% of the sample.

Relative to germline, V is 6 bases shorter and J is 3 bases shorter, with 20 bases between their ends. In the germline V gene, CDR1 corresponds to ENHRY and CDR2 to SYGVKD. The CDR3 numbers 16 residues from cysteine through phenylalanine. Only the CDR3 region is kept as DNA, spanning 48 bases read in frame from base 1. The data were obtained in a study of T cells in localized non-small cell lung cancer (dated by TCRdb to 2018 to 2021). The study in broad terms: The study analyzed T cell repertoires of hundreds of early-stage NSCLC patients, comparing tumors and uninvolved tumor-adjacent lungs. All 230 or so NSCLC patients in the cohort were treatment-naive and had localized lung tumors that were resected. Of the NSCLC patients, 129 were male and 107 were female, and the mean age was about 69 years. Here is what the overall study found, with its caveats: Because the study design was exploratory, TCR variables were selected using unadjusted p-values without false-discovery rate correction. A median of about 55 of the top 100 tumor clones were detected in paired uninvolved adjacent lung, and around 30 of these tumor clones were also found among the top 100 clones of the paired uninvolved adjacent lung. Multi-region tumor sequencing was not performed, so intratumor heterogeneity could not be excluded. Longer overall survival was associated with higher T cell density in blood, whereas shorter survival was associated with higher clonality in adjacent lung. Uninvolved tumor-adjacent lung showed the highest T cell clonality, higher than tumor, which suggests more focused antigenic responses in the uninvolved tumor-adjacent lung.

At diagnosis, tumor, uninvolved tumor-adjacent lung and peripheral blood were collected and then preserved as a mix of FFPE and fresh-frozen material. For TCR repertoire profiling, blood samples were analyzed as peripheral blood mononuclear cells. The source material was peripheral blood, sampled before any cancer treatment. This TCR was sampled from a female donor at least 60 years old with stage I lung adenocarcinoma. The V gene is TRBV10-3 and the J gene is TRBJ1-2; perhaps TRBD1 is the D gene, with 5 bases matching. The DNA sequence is TGTGCCATCAGCCCAGAGAAGGGGACGCGAGACTATGGCTACACCTTC. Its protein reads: CAISPEKGTRDYGYTF.